The clone carrying this TCR beta chain was observed a handful of times. This library used about 400 ng RNA and molecular barcoded adaptors spanning alpha/delta and beta/gamma chains. TCRdb redid the calling of the reads with MiXCR, one entry per CDR3 protein. The data contain about 130,000 distinct CDR3 sequences, approximately 13% of them seen just once; the ten biggest clones take up roughly 7.6%. Bone marrow was sampled from every patient at the time of active disease. These data are taken from a study of read filtering for tumor transcriptome and immune sequencing. Study information: R-ISS stage counts were 8 or 9 for I, roughly 15 for II, six or seven for III.

This clonotype was obtained from a donor over 35 with multiple myeloma. The sequencing input was a population of CD138-negative cells sorted from bone marrow.

The DNA for the CDR3 is TGTGCCAGCAGCTTCGACCCGGCGCTCAATTACGAGCAGTACTTC. Protein sequence: CASSFDPALNYEQYF. The V gene is TRBV7-9, the J gene TRBJ2-7; D is undetermined. V was cut by 3 bases and J by 4 bases, with 16 bases left in between. The CDR3 is 15 amino acids. Germline V gives CDR1 SEHNR, CDR2 FQNEAQ (reference sequence).